These 5 T cell receptor beta chains originate from one sample sequenced in a study of blood T cell repertoires in COVID-19. The table came from immunoSEQ multiplex PCR; TCRdb's copy has only in-frame clones and leaves some out. The sample carries 200,000 to 300,000 clones, 80% to 90% recorded once. The specimen was PBMCs or T cells enriched from blood (not recorded which). These receptor sequences come from a woman in her thirties or forties who had been exposed to COVID-19.

This clone has just one count. The V call is TRBV30, the J call TRBJ1-2, with 7 positions matching TRBD1. V dropped 5 bases and J dropped 4; count of bases not matched to a gene: 13. The CDR3 has 15 residues. Per the germline V gene, CDR1 is GTSNPN and CDR2 is SVGIG (reference sequence). CDR3 sequence reads: CAWGLGQSLGYGYTF. The CDR3 nucleotides are TGTGCCTGGGGCCTGGGACAGAGTCTTGGCTATGGCTACACCTTC.

The genes are TRBV5-1 and TRBJ2-2, with 10 bases fitting TRBD2. Germline CDR1 and CDR2: SGHRS and YFSETQ. V lost 6 bases and J lost 2; bases outside the gene matches: 4. The CDR3 length is 15 residues. CDR3 nucleotide sequence: TGCGCCAGCACCCGGACTAGCGGAAACACCGGGGAGCTGTTTTTT. It specifies CASTRTSGNTGELFF.

The V gene is TRBV4-1, the J gene TRBJ2-7; tentative D call: TRBD2 (5 bases). CDR1 is MGHRA and CDR2 is YSYEKL in the germline V gene. V was trimmed by 2 bases and J by 2 bases, leaving 22 bases between them. This CDR3 is built from 18 residues. The CDR3 DNA reads as TGCGCCAGCAGCCAACTCTCGTTTGTCGAGGGCTCAGCCTACGAGCAGTACGTC. As protein: CASSQLSFVEGSAYEQYV.

The J gene is TRBJ1-1, the V gene TRBV20-1; D is unresolved. This CDR3 comprises 11 residues. Germline CDR1 DFQATT, CDR2 SNEGSKA (reference sequence). The ends were cut back, 4 bases at V and 6 bases at J, with 9 bases in the middle. CDR3 sequence reads: CSATVKPEAFF. DNA of the CDR3: TGCAGTGCTACCGTCAAGCCTGAAGCTTTCTTT.

CDR3 DNA: TGTGCCAGCAGACAGGGGGGGCTAGCAGGTTACAATGAGCAGTTCTTC. It specifies CASRQGGLAGYNEQFF. This chain connects TRBV11-2 to TRBJ2-1; possibly TRBD1 for D (8 bases). In germline, CDR1 is SGHAT, CDR2 FQNNGV. V was clipped by 6 bases and J by 4 bases, with 19 bases between them. The CDR3 has 16 amino acids.